This is a list of T cell receptor beta chains from one sample in a study of beta chain features in type 1 diabetes. Clones were sequenced by immunoSEQ multiplex PCR, and TCRdb holds only the in-frame ones, with some missing. Of under 200,000 clones in the sample, just over 8% were seen once. Input material: central memory CD4+ T cells from blood. The receptors derive from a woman under 30 with type 1 diabetes. CDR3s include the opening cysteine and the closing phenylalanine or tryptophan. The D gene is left open where the match is weak. Only part of the rows carry a size: once, few, many, or a class if the clone is expanded.

V gene,clone size,D gene,J gene,CDR3 DNA,CDR3 protein
TRBV7-9,many,NA,TRBJ1-2,TGTGCCAGCAGCTTAGCCCAGGGCCCTTACTATGGCTACACCTTC,CASSLAQGPYYGYTF
TRBV29-1,NA,TRBD2,TRBJ2-3,TGCAGCGTGACCGGGACTAGTGCAGATACGCAGTATTTT,CSVTGTSADTQYF
TRBV27,few,NA,TRBJ1-4,TGTGCCAGCAGGCAGGGTGGAGCTAATGAAAAACTGTTTTTT,CASRQGGANEKLFF
TRBV29-1,few,NA,TRBJ2-7,TGCAGCGCCGGACAGCTCGACGAGCAGTACTTC,CSAGQLDEQYF
TRBV19,few,NA,TRBJ1-2,TGTGCCAGTAGGGAAGGGGTTATAGGGCATGGCTACACCTTC,CASREGVIGHGYTF
TRBV28,NA,NA,TRBJ2-1,TGTGCCACCAGGCAACAGGGTTCGGACTACAATGAGCAGTTCTTC,CATRQQGSDYNEQFF
TRBV28,few,NA,TRBJ1-1,TGTGCCAGCAGACCCGGACAGAACACTGAAGCTTTCTTT,CASRPGQNTEAFF
TRBV4-3,few,NA,TRBJ1-6,TGCGCCAGCAGCCAAACCGAGTCCTTTACCCTCCACTTT,CASSQTESFTLHF
TRBV2,NA,NA,TRBJ2-3,TGTGCCAGCAGTGAAAGGGGACTGGCCCCAGATACGCAGTATTTT,CASSERGLAPDTQYF
TRBV4-1,few,NA,TRBJ1-5,TGCGCCAGCAGCCAGGGGATCACCAGGGGTTCCAATCAGCCCCAGCATTTT,CASSQGITRGSNQPQHF
TRBV7-2,few,NA,TRBJ1-2,TGTGCCAGCAGCCCACAGGACGGATTCTATGGCTACACCTTC,CASSPQDGFYGYTF
TRBV7-2,NA,NA,TRBJ1-2,TGTGCCAGCAGCTCTCCAGTGGGGGGTGAGGGCTACACCTTC,CASSSPVGGEGYTF
TRBV18,few,TRBD2,TRBJ2-7,TGTGCCAGCTCACCAGCGGGGGGCTCCTACGAGCAGTACTTC,CASSPAGGSYEQYF
TRBV29-1,NA,NA,TRBJ2-1,TGCAGCGTTGAAGGAGTACTTCGGGGTGAGCAGTTCTTC,CSVEGVLRGEQFF
TRBV4-3,few,NA,TRBJ2-7,TGCGCCAGCAGCCTTGGGACACTCGAAGCCTACGAGCAGTACTTC,CASSLGTLEAYEQYF
TRBV7-2,NA,NA,TRBJ1-5,TGTGCCAGCAGCTTAGACCCACCAGGGCCCCAGCATTTT,CASSLDPPGPQHF
TRBV7-2,NA,NA,TRBJ1-1,TGTGCCAGCAGCTTAGGGGGCAGCAACACTGAAGCTTTCTTT,CASSLGGSNTEAFF
TRBV7-2,NA,NA,TRBJ1-2,TGTGCCAGCAGCTTTCCAATGAGCCGAAACTATGGCTACACCTTC,CASSFPMSRNYGYTF
TRBV5-4,NA,TRBD2,TRBJ2-7,TGTGCCAGCAGCGGGGGACTAGCGGAATACGAGCAGTACTTC,CASSGGLAEYEQYF
TRBV15,few,TRBD1,TRBJ1-1,TGTGCCACCAGCTCCCGGACAGGGCCTATCCCTTTCTTT,CATSSRTGPIPFF
TRBV14,few,TRBD2,TRBJ2-1,TGTGCCAGCAGCCCGACTAGCGGGAATCGTAATGAGCAGTTCTTC,CASSPTSGNRNEQFF
TRBV7-3,NA,NA,TRBJ2-5,TGTGCCAGCAGCCCGACATCGTTGGAGACCCAGTACTTC,CASSPTSLETQYF
TRBV7-2,few,TRBD2,TRBJ2-7,TGTGCCAGCAGCTTAGGGACTAGCGTGGACTACGAGCAGTACTTC,CASSLGTSVDYEQYF
TRBV4-3,many,TRBD1,TRBJ2-7,TGCGCCAGCAGCCACACCGGACAGGGGAACTACGAGCAGTACTTC,CASSHTGQGNYEQYF
TRBV15,NA,TRBD1,TRBJ1-1,TGTGCCACCAGCAGTGGACAGGGCGGTGGCACTGAAGCTTTCTTT,CATSSGQGGGTEAFF
TRBV18,few,NA,TRBJ2-7,TGTGCCAGCTCATTCGACGGGTACGAGCAGTACTTC,CASSFDGYEQYF
TRBV30,few,NA,TRBJ1-2,TGTGCCTGGAGTCAAGGGGGGGGCATTAACTATGGCTACACCTTC,CAWSQGGGINYGYTF
TRBV7-2,few,TRBD2,TRBJ2-3,TGTGCCAGCAGCACCGGACTAGCGGGAGTTCAAGATACGCAGTATTTT,CASSTGLAGVQDTQYF
TRBV4-2,once,NA,TRBJ2-7,TGTGCCAGCAGCCAAGTCGGCTACGAGCAGTACTTC,CASSQVGYEQYF
TRBV9,few,TRBD1,TRBJ1-4,TGTGCCAGCAGCGCCAATACAGGGGACACCGGGGAAAAACTGTTTTTT,CASSANTGDTGEKLFF
TRBV11-2,many,TRBD2,TRBJ2-7,TGTGCCAGCAGCTCTTCGGGGGAGGGCGAGCAGTACTTC,CASSSSGEGEQYF
TRBV4-3,NA,TRBD1,TRBJ2-5,TGCGCCAGCAGCCGGACAGGGGCGACCCAGTACTTC,CASSRTGATQYF
TRBV19,few,NA,TRBJ1-3,TGTGCCAGTAGTCCACAGGGAGCAGGAAACACCATATATTTT,CASSPQGAGNTIYF
TRBV4-1,NA,NA,TRBJ1-2,TGCGCCAGCAGCCTTGGGGACACGGGGCTTTATGGCTACACCTTC,CASSLGDTGLYGYTF
TRBV5-1,few,NA,TRBJ1-6,TGCGCCAGCAGCCTTACAGGGACAACCAATTCACCCCTCCACTTT,CASSLTGTTNSPLHF
TRBV19,few,NA,TRBJ2-7,TGTGCCAGTAGTGGAGTAACAAGTGATACCTACGAGCAGTACTTC,CASSGVTSDTYEQYF
TRBV18,NA,NA,TRBJ1-1,TGTGCCAGCTCACCATCTGGACAGATGAACACTGAAGCTTTCTTT,CASSPSGQMNTEAFF
TRBV11-2,few,TRBD2,TRBJ2-7,TGTGCCAGCAGCTTAGAGGGAGGGTTCAGCTCCGAGCAGTACTTC,CASSLEGGFSSEQYF
TRBV18,many,NA,TRBJ2-1,TGTGCCAGCTCACCAACAGGGTTCTCCTACAATGAGCAGTTCTTC,CASSPTGFSYNEQFF
TRBV28,NA,NA,TRBJ2-7,TGTGCCAGCAGCCTAGGCTCACCCGGGCAGTACTTC,CASSLGSPGQYF
TRBV27,NA,TRBD2,TRBJ2-1,TGTGCCACCATAGCGGGAGGGAGTGAGCAGTTCTTC,CATIAGGSEQFF
TRBV28,NA,TRBD1,TRBJ1-2,TGTGCCAGCAGTCCAACACAGGGGGCAGGTGGCTACACCTTC,CASSPTQGAGGYTF
TRBV28,few,TRBD2,TRBJ2-5,TGTGCCAGCGGCCTCCTAGCGGGACAAGAGACCCAGTACTTC,CASGLLAGQETQYF
TRBV9,few,TRBD2,TRBJ2-1,TGTGCCAGCAGCCGGGGACTAGCGGGGGCAGGAGAGCAGTTCTTC,CASSRGLAGAGEQFF
TRBV10-2,few,NA,TRBJ1-6,TGCGCCAGCAGTGAGAATGGGGGGGCAAGTTCACCCCTCCACTTT,CASSENGGASSPLHF
TRBV7-8,NA,NA,TRBJ1-2,TGTGCCAGCAGCTTATTTCCAGCTAACTATGGCTACACCTTC,CASSLFPANYGYTF
TRBV10-3,many,NA,TRBJ2-2,TGTGCCATCAGTGGGCGGGATAGCGGAGTCACCGGGGAGCTGTTTTTT,CAISGRDSGVTGELFF
TRBV5-8,few,NA,TRBJ1-5,TGTGCCAGCAGCGAACAACGGGGTTGGAATCAGCCCCAGCATTTT,CASSEQRGWNQPQHF
TRBV12-5,NA,TRBD1,TRBJ1-2,TGTGCTAGTGCCGGGACAGGCGGATTTATTAACTATGGCTACACCTTC,CASAGTGGFINYGYTF
TRBV7-2,NA,TRBD2,TRBJ2-6,TGTGCCAGCAGCCCTCAGTGGATAGCGGGAGCTGGGGCCAACGTCCTGACTTTC,CASSPQWIAGAGANVLTF